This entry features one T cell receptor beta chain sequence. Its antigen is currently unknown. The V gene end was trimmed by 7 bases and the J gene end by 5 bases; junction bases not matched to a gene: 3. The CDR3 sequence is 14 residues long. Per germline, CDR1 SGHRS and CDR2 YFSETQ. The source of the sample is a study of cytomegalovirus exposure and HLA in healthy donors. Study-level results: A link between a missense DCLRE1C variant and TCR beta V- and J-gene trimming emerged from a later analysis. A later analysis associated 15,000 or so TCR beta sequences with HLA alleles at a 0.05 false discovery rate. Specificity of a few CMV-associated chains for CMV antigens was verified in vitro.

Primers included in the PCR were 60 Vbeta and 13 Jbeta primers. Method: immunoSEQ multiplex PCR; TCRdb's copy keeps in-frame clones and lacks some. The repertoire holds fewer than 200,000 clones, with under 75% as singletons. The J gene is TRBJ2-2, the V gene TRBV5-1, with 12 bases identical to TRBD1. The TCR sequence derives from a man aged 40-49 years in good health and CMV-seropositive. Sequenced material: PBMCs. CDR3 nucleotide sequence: TGCGCCAGCGGGACAGGGGGCGGAACCGGGGAGCTGTTTTTT. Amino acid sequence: CASGTGGGTGELFF.